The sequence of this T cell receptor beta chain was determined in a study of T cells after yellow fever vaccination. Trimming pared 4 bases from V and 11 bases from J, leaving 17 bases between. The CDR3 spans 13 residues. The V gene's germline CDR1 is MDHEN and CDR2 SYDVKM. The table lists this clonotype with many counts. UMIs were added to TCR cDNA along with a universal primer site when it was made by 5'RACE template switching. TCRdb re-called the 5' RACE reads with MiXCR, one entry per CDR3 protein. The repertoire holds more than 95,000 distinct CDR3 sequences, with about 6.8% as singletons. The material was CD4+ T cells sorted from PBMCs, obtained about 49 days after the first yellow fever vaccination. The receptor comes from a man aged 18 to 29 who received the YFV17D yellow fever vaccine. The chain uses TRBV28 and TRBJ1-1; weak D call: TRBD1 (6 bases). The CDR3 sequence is CASSSFLQGNAFF. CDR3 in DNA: TGTGCCAGCAGTTCTTTCTTACAGGGTAACGCTTTCTTT.